Below, one TCR beta chain is given with its context. Antigen specificity is unknown. The CDR3 totals 14 residues. V lost 8 bases and J lost 9, with 22 bases in between. The germline CDR1 and CDR2 sequences are KGHSH and LQKENI. This sample stems from a study of shared clonotypes between healthy human individuals. General study points: For naive CD4 cells, around 5.1% of clonotypes were shared across a handful of donors. Clonotype sharing among donors was thought likely to change with sequencing depth. What naive subsets generally showed was a larger estimated richness than memory subsets showed.

Sequencing was performed with immunoSEQ multiplex PCR; in TCRdb, only in-frame clones are kept and a portion is missing. The sample yields more than 2 million clones, almost 96% seen once. The chain uses TRBV18 and TRBJ2-5; D unclear. This TCR was sampled from a young man in good health. Sequencing was performed on naive CD4+ T cells sorted from blood. This sample's subset: CD45RA+ positively selected. The CDR3 spells CASAGGVPREAQYF. DNA of the CDR3: TGTGCCAGCGCAGGCGGAGTCCCTCGTGAGGCCCAGTACTTC.